The text below deals with one T cell receptor (beta chain). What it binds is unknown. This specimen belongs to a study of T cell responses to AZD1222 COVID-19 vaccine. General study findings and limits: Increased Spike-specific TCR breadth and depth were observed after two AZD1222 doses.

The V segment lost 4 bases and the J segment 9 bases; nucleotides outside the gene matches: 7. The germline V gene encodes CDR1 LNHNV and CDR2 YYDKDF (reference sequence). This CDR3 contains 15 residues. Sequencing was performed with immunoSEQ multiplex PCR; in TCRdb, only in-frame clones are kept and a portion is missing. The sample holds about 120,000 clones, approximately 92% seen once. Sequencing used peripheral blood, obtained on day 0 of AZD1222 vaccination. The chain has TRBV15 and TRBJ2-1; 12 bases agree with TRBD2. This TCR came from an adult in good health. CDR3 nucleotide sequence: TGTGCCACCAGCAAACTAGCGGGAGGCCAGGTTGAGCAGTTCTTC. It is translated as CATSKLAGGQVEQFF. Drawing the rest from reference TRBV15 and TRBJ2-1, the complete variable domain is DAMVIQNPRYQVTQFGKPVTLSCSQTLNHNVMYWYQQKSSQAPKLLFHYYDKDFNNEADTPDNFQSRRPNTSFCFLDIRSPGLGDTAMYLCATSKLAGGQVEQFFGPGTRLTVL.